The T cell receptor (beta chain) described here comes from a study of CD8 T cell repertoires and HIV-1 epitope variants (dated by TCRdb to the early 2020s). Broadly, across the study: T cells were stimulated in separate culture wells with each of twenty-five peptides representing autologous and known Gag and Nef epitope variants. T cells were enriched using the EasySep Human T Cell Enrichment Kit and then co-cultured with an equal number of autologous T cell-negative cells acting as antigen-presenting cells. Cultures were maintained for approximately 9 days in IMDM with gentamicin, and half-media changes adding IL-2, IL-7 and IL-15 were performed on days 3 and 7. Among the control conditions were a peptide pool of CMV, EBV and flu, the Ebola AY9 epitope serving as a negative control, and a well with no peptide. An aliquot of 1M T cells was saved as an uncultured baseline condition, separate from the 75 to 100 T cell cultures. Tested epitopes included three Gag epitope families and Nef HW9 and YT9. A total of approximately 83 T cell cultures were run, with each culture condition done in triplicate except for one peptide, which was done in duplicate.

The V end loses 3 bases and the J end loses 10 bases, and a stretch of 22 bases separates them. Inclusive of the bounding cysteine and phenylalanine, the CDR3 is 16 residues long. Kept here is only the CDR3 DNA, which spans 48 bases and is read in frame from base 1. From a lookup of the germline V gene (reference sequence), CDR1 and CDR2 are LNHNV and YYDKDF. In its sample, this clone was seen once. The antigen it binds to is not known. Per-nucleotide qualities are absent, and no much larger clonotype sits a single base away. The paper's findings and limits, for the study overall: The Nef KF9 family was recognized by five clonotypes and the HW9 family by one, and no responses to the TAALDMSHF plasma variant were observed. The assay could identify only TCR beta chains and pointed to proliferation in response to antigen, not to T cell function or cytokine profile. Eight or nine antigen-specific TCR beta clonotypes were identified, and 5 or 6 of them appeared cross-reactive for autologous or known escape epitope variants.

Sequencing of TCR beta CDR3 regions was performed at survey depth on the immunoSEQ platform. The QIAamp DNA micro kit was used to extract genomic DNA from every cultured and uncultured CD8+ T cell population. In the original analysis: Samples with fewer than 5,000 productive reads were excluded, which removed about 6% of the 75 HIV peptide-stimulated cultures. A MANAFEST web app trimmed sequences to CDR3 and removed nonproductive sequences, CDR3s under 5 amino acids, and those not starting C or ending F/W. Clonotypes were classified as antigen-specific only if expansion was observed in at least 2 of 3 replicates versus the no-peptide control at FDR 0.01, only within one epitope family. Specific clonotypes also needed at least fivefold higher frequency than in wells stimulated with peptides from other epitope families. The table was pulled from immuneACCESS by TCRdb, which kept in-frame rearrangements only. Such tables lose some clones; where checked, under half of the loss comes from unresolved V genes, and the rest has no known cause. The V and J calls and clone size come from that table; D and trimming were worked out from the DNA. Present in this sample are some 3,500 clones, 70% to 75% of which were seen just once. 40% to 45% of the sample lies in the top ten.

The EasySep Human CD8+ T Cell Enrichment Kit was used on day 10 to isolate CD8+ T cells from every culture. Sequenced: cultured CD8+ T cells derived from PBMCs. This TCR was recovered from a male donor with HIV. The V and J genes are TRBV15 and TRBJ2-1; the D element might be TRBD1 or TRBD2, as each aligns at 6 bases. The DNA is TGTGCCACCAGCAGTCGCCTCGGGGGCGCATTGGTGGAGCAGTTCTTC. Its translation reads: CATSSRLGGALVEQFF.